This T cell receptor (beta chain) was captured in a study of T cells after yellow fever vaccination. Study conclusions and caveats: Researchers noted that a small share of clonotypes showed up in both CD4 and CD8 compartments.

TCR cDNA was made by 5'RACE template switching, adding a universal primer site and UMIs. Using its own MiXCR run on the 5' RACE reads, TCRdb lists one record per CDR3 protein. The repertoire consists of some 320,000 distinct CDR3 sequences, with 4.1% occurring once and the leading ten covering roughly 25%. A word on this clonotype: The antigen is not known.

V trimming: 5 bases; J trimming: 4 bases; junction bases outside the gene matches: 6. The length of the CDR3 is 15 residues. The receptor was isolated from a young man who received the YFV17D yellow fever vaccine. The sample consisted of PBMCs, taken 5 days after the yellow fever booster vaccination. The chain links TRBV12-3 or TRBV12-4 to TRBJ2-3; 10 nucleotides agree with TRBD1. CDR3 residues: CASSPAGTGADTQYF. Here the CDR3 DNA reads TGTGCCAGCAGTCCAGCCGGGACAGGGGCAGATACGCAGTATTTT.